A single sample is the source of the 25 T cell receptor beta chains below, sequenced in a study of cytomegalovirus exposure and HLA in healthy donors. PCR amplification relied on 60 Vbeta primers (plus 13 Jbeta primers). The repertoire was sequenced with immunoSEQ multiplex PCR; TCRdb's copy has only in-frame clones and lacks some. The sample has tens of thousands of clones, about 9.4% seen once. Sequenced material: PBMCs. The receptor set was obtained from a man aged 55 to 69 in good health and CMV-seropositive.

This clone was observed a few times. This chain links TRBV5-1 with TRBJ2-1; 7 bases agree with TRBD1. The germline V gene encodes CDR1 SGHRS and CDR2 YFSETQ. V shed 0 bases, J shed 6 bases, and the junction held 3 bases outside the gene matches. The CDR3 extends over 14 amino acids. This chain's CDR3 is CASSLEDRLNEQFF. The CDR3 coding sequence is TGCGCCAGCAGCTTGGAGGACAGGCTCAATGAGCAGTTCTTC.

This clone was counted only a few times. V is TRBV30 and J is TRBJ2-1, with 9 bases lining up with TRBD2. Trimming removed 7 bases from V and 3 bases from J; junction bases left unmatched: 13. Germline-derived CDR1 and CDR2 are GTSNPN and SVGIG (reference sequence). The CDR3 loop spans 16 amino acids. The CDR3 protein is CAFGSVAGVVYNEQFF. The CDR3 nucleotides are TGTGCCTTTGGGTCGGTAGCGGGAGTCGTCTACAATGAGCAGTTCTTC.

This chain connects TRBV7-9 to TRBJ1-5, with 8 bases aligning to TRBD1. This CDR3 comprises 14 residues. Trimming cost V 8 bases and J 3 bases; bases outside gene matches: 6. Germline lookup yields CDR1 SEHNR and CDR2 FQNEAQ (reference sequence). CDR3 region: CASQRTGNNQPQHF. The DNA of the CDR3 is TGTGCCAGCCAGAGGACAGGGAACAATCAGCCCCAGCATTTT.

This clone has a handful of counts. The chain links TRBV18 to TRBJ1-4; 7 positions match TRBD1. The ends lost 6 bases at V and 5 bases at J; junction bases unmatched: 0. Germline V CDR1 and CDR2: KGHSH, LQKENI. The CDR3 extends over 12 amino acids. The CDR3 region is CASSGQNEKLFF. The CDR3 coding sequence is TGTGCCAGCTCGGGACAGAATGAAAAACTGTTTTTT.

This clone was picked up a small number of times. The chain joins TRBV10-3 to TRBJ2-7, with D possibly being TRBD2 (6 bases). The CDR3 has 15 residues. V was clipped by 4 bases and J by 0 bases, with 13 bases between them. The V gene's germline CDR1 is ENHRY and CDR2 SYGVKD. The CDR3 protein is CAISGRGASSYEQYF. The DNA of the CDR3 is TGTGCCATCAGTGGGCGGGGCGCGAGCTCCTACGAGCAGTACTTC.

This clone appeared a few times. The chain joins TRBV6-1 to TRBJ2-2; TRBD1 aligns across 10 bases. With V trimmed by 3 bases and J by 3 bases, 1 base remained unmatched. This CDR3 comprises 15 residues. CDR1 is MNHNS and CDR2 is SASEGT in the germline V gene. CDR3 region: CASSDGTGDTGELFF. The CDR3 region has the DNA TGTGCCAGCAGTGACGGGACAGGGGACACCGGGGAGCTGTTTTTT.

The rearrangement uses TRBV18 and TRBJ2-5, with D uncertain. Trimming took 5 bases from V and 2 from J, leaving 9 bases between them. This CDR3 has 13 residues. Germline-derived CDR1 and CDR2 are KGHSH and LQKENI. Here the CDR3 DNA reads TGTGCCAGCTCAGGCTCCTTACAAGAGACCCAGTACTTC. This codes for CASSGSLQETQYF.

This clone came up a few times. The chain is built from TRBV9 and TRBJ2-2; D perhaps matches TRBD2 (6 bases). The germline V gene has CDR1 SGDLS and CDR2 YYNGEE. Trimming took off 0 bases at V and 4 bases at J, with 10 bases between the two ends. The CDR3 loop spans 15 amino acids. The chain's CDR3 is CASSVGGLATGELFF. CDR3 bases: TGTGCCAGCAGCGTAGGGGGACTGGCCACCGGGGAGCTGTTTTTT.

This rearrangement joins TRBV6-5 to TRBJ1-2; 8 positions match TRBD1. CDR3 length: 15 amino acids. The germline V gene has CDR1 MNHEY and CDR2 SVGAGI. Trimming took 5 bases from V and 2 from J; bases not matched to a gene: 7. This CDR3 reads CASSRPGQENYGYTF. Written as DNA, the CDR3 is TGTGCCAGCAGTCGCCCGGGACAGGAAAACTATGGCTACACCTTC.

The chain joins TRBV7-9 to TRBJ2-2, with TRBD1 matching over 8 bases. The CDR3 is made up of 17 amino acids. Trimming removed 7 bases from V and 8 bases from J; junction bases left unmatched: 18. Germline CDR1 is SEHNR and CDR2 is FQNEAQ (reference sequence). The CDR3 here is CASTVFGAGGGRGELFF. In DNA form, the CDR3 reads TGTGCCAGCACCGTCTTCGGGGCAGGGGGCGGCCGTGGGGAGCTGTTTTTT.

This chain links TRBV6-5 with TRBJ1-2; the D gene is possibly TRBD1 (6 bases). The germline V gene has CDR1 MNHEY and CDR2 SVGAGI. The germline V and J ends were trimmed by 6 bases and 2 bases, with 10 bases remaining between them. The CDR3 is 13 amino acids. The CDR3 loop is CASRRQENYGYTF. The CDR3 DNA reads TGTGCCAGCAGGAGACAGGAGAACTATGGCTACACCTTC.

In its sample, this clone was seen a few times. The chain combines TRBV7-9 with TRBJ1-2; possibly TRBD1 for D (6 bases). This CDR3 comprises 18 residues. Germline-derived CDR1 and CDR2 are SEHNR and FQNEAQ (reference sequence). The V end was cut by 1 base, the J end by 5 bases, with 23 bases between. Here the CDR3 DNA reads TGTGCCAGCAGCTTAGTTCGATCCGCAGGGGCGGAGGTTTATGGCTACACCTTC. This sequence encodes CASSLVRSAGAEVYGYTF.

The sample holds a few counts of this clone. V gene TRBV5-4 combines with J gene TRBJ2-1; TRBD2 matches 12 bases. Germline CDR1 is SGHNT and CDR2 is YYREEE (reference sequence). V shed 4 bases, J shed 4 bases, and the junction held 6 bases outside the gene matches. The CDR3 is 16 amino acids. The chain's CDR3 is CASSPSGGAGYNEQFF. In DNA form, the CDR3 reads TGTGCCAGCAGCCCTAGCGGGGGGGCCGGGTACAATGAGCAGTTCTTC. The full variable domain, with the rest looked up from reference TRBV5-4 and TRBJ2-1, is ETGVTQSPTHLIKTRGQQVTLRCSSQSGHNTVSWYQQALGQGPQFIFQYYREEENGRGNFPPRFSGLQFPNYSSELNVNALELDDSALYLCASSPSGGAGYNEQFFGPGTRLTVL.

The rearrangement uses TRBV11-1 and TRBJ1-6, with 10 bases fitting TRBD1. The V and J ends lost 3 bases and 6 bases, in that order; junction bases with no gene match: 2. Looked up from germline, CDR1 is SGHAT and CDR2 is FQDESV (reference sequence). The CDR3 covers 15 residues. CDR3 residues: CASSFGDRGNSPLHF. The CDR3 coding sequence is TGTGCCAGCAGCTTTGGGGACAGGGGTAATTCACCCCTCCACTTT.

This clone has just a few counts. The gene calls are TRBV19 and TRBJ1-1; D is unresolved. Germline V gene sequence: CDR1 LNHDA, CDR2 SQIVND (reference sequence). Trimming took off 3 bases at V and 0 bases at J, with 8 bases between the two ends. This CDR3 spans 14 amino acids. CDR3 amino acids: CASSINRLNTEAFF. The CDR3 coding sequence is TGTGCCAGTAGTATCAACAGACTGAACACTGAAGCTTTCTTT. Drawing the rest from reference TRBV19 and TRBJ1-1, the complete variable domain is DGGITQSPKYLFRKEGQNVTLSCEQNLNHDAMYWYRQDPGQGLRLIYYSQIVNDFQKGDIAEGYSVSREKKESFPLTVTSAQKNPTAFYLCASSINRLNTEAFFGQGTRLTVV.

This clone was picked up a small number of times. The CDR3 DNA reads as TGTGCCAGTAGTATCCCGGGATCTAACTATGGCTACACCTTC. This sequence encodes CASSIPGSNYGYTF. V and J are TRBV19 and TRBJ1-2; D unclear. CDR1 is LNHDA, CDR2 SQIVND, per germline (reference sequence). The CDR3 consists of 14 residues. Deletions cut 3 bases from V and 0 bases from J, with 8 bases between.

CDR3 sequence: CASSQEGQTYEQYF. The CDR3 nucleotides read TGCGCCAGCAGCCAAGAGGGACAGACCTACGAGCAGTACTTC. J is TRBJ2-7 and V is TRBV4-1; 7 bases agree with TRBD1. J was trimmed by 2 bases and V by 0 bases; bases with no gene match: 1. The CDR3 has 14 residues. Germline V gene data show CDR1 as MGHRA and CDR2 as YSYEKL.

This clone has just a few counts. The chain employs TRBV20-1 and TRBJ1-1; no clear D. V lost 6 bases, J lost 8 bases, and 10 bases lay in between. The CDR3 extends over 10 amino acids. CDR1 and CDR2 (germline): DFQATT, SNEGSKA (reference sequence). This chain's CDR3 is CSALQPEAFF. The CDR3 bases are TGCAGTGCCCTACAGCCCGAAGCTTTCTTT.

This clone appeared a few times. This chain connects TRBV27 to TRBJ1-1; D unclear. The V end lost 10 bases, the J end lost 3 bases, and 18 bases lay between the germline ends. Germline V gene sequence: CDR1 MNHEY, CDR2 SMNVEV (reference sequence). There are 14 residues in the CDR3. The CDR3 protein is CAIKAAQRDTEAFF. In DNA, the CDR3 is TGTGCCATCAAAGCAGCTCAGAGGGACACTGAAGCTTTCTTT.

This clone was seen more than once but under ten times. This chain joins TRBV5-1 and TRBJ1-1, with 8 bases lining up with TRBD1. Looked up from germline, CDR1 is SGHRS and CDR2 is YFSETQ. This CDR3 has 13 amino acids. With 8 bases clipped from V and 3 bases from J, the junction kept 6 bases outside the gene matches. CDR3 residues: CASHSQGDTEAFF. CDR3 sequence (DNA): TGCGCCAGTCATTCACAGGGGGACACTGAAGCTTTCTTT.

This clone was seen only once. This rearrangement joins TRBV11-2 to TRBJ2-2; D ambiguous. Germline CDR1 and CDR2: SGHAT and FQNNGV. This CDR3 is 11 amino acids long. Trimming took 5 bases from V and 13 from J, leaving 11 bases between them. This CDR3 reads CASSAELGLFF. The CDR3 region has the DNA TGTGCCAGCAGCGCGGAACTTGGGCTGTTTTTT.

This clone occurred a few times. This chain uses TRBV5-6 with TRBJ2-5, with 7 bases matching TRBD1. From germline, CDR1 is SGHDT and CDR2 YYEEEE. Trimming took 0 bases from V and 5 from J; bases not matched to a gene: 7. This CDR3 is built from 15 residues. The CDR3 here is CASSLAEGAGETQYF. The CDR3 bases are TGTGCCAGCAGCTTGGCCGAGGGGGCAGGGGAGACCCAGTACTTC.

This clone was seen more than once but under ten times. This chain joins TRBV28 and TRBJ1-2, with a possible D match to TRBD1 (5 bases). V gave up 2 bases and J gave up 4 bases, with 8 bases separating them. The CDR3 consists of 13 residues. Germline CDR1 reads MDHEN; CDR2 reads SYDVKM. CDR3 sequence (DNA): TGTGCCAGCAGTTTAAGGGGTGGCTATGGCTACACCTTC. Translated, it gives CASSLRGGYGYTF.

The gene calls are TRBV27 and TRBJ1-3, with TRBD1 as a possible D gene (5 bases). CDR3 length: 15 residues. Germline CDR1 is MNHEY and CDR2 is SMNVEV (reference sequence). V shed 0 bases and J shed 4 bases, with 10 bases lying between them. The CDR3 nucleotides are TGTGCCAGCAGTTTATCGATGGGGCGGGGAAACACCATATATTTT. This gives the protein CASSLSMGRGNTIYF.

This rearrangement joins TRBV30 to TRBJ2-2, with TRBD2 matching over 11 bases. Germline V gene data show CDR1 as GTSNPN and CDR2 as SVGIG (reference sequence). The trim removed 3 bases at V and 5 bases at J, leaving 5 bases unmatched. The length of the CDR3 is 15 residues. CDR3: CAWRLAGGYTGELFF. CDR3 DNA: TGTGCCTGGAGGTTAGCGGGAGGGTATACCGGGGAGCTGTTTTTT.